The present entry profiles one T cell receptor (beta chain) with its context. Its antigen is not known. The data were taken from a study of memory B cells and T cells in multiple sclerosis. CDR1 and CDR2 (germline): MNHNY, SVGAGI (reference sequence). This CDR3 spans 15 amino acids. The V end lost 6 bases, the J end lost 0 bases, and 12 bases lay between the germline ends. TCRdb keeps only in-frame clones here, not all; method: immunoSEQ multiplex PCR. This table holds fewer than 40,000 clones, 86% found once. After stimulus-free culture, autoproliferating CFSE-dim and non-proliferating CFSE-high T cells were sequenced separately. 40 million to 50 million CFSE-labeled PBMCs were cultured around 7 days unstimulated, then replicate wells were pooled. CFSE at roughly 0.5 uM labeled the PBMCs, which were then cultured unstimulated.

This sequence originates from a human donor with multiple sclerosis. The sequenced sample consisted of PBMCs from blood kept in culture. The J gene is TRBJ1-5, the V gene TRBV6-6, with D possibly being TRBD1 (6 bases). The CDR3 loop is CASSRQEYSNQPQHF. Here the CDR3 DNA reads TGTGCCAGCAGCCGACAGGAATATAGCAATCAGCCCCAGCATTTT.